A single sample is the source of the 9 T cell receptor beta chains below, sequenced in a study of blood T cells in healthy people across ages (dated by TCRdb to the mid-2010s). Library method: 5' RACE. Reads for this sample came from an Illumina HiSeq 2500. A second PCR of 7 to 11 cycles was run with a J-beta primer mix and a sample-barcoded 5' primer. Using fastp at Q25 and MiXCR, TCRdb reprocessed the public reads and kept productive beta chains. All rows with the same CDR3 protein become a single entry with the most common DNA and genes. This sample holds 700,000 or so distinct CDR3 sequences; over 20% were observed only once. The biggest ten clones account for 22% of the sample. Sequences were obtained from blood. The receptors were sampled from a man in his 70s in good health.

V and J are TRBV19 and TRBJ2-7; D may match TRBD1 or TRBD2 (6 bases each). Germline V gene data show CDR1 as LNHDA and CDR2 as SQIVND (reference sequence). The CDR3 consists of 14 residues. V was clipped by 2 bases and J by 4 bases, with 12 bases between them. DNA for the CDR3: TGTGCCAGTAGTATACAGGGGCGGGATTACGAGCAGTACTTC. It translates to CASSIQGRDYEQYF. The full variable domain, with the rest looked up from reference TRBV19 and TRBJ2-7, is DGGITQSPKYLFRKEGQNVTLSCEQNLNHDAMYWYRQDPGQGLRLIYYSQIVNDFQKGDIAEGYSVSREKKESFPLTVTSAQKNPTAFYLCASSIQGRDYEQYFGPGTRLTVT.

The rearrangement joins TRBV6-5 to TRBJ1-1, with no clear D. The CDR3 loop spans 13 amino acids. V lost 2 bases and J 5 bases, leaving 9 bases between the germline ends. Germline lookup yields CDR1 MNHEY and CDR2 SVGAGI. The CDR3 nucleotides are TGTGCCAGCAGTTACAGGGTTGGGACTGAAGCTTTCTTT. Translating gives CASSYRVGTEAFF.

The V gene is TRBV12-3 or TRBV12-4, the J gene TRBJ1-2; the D is unclear. The CDR3 length is 14 residues. V dropped 5 bases and J dropped 7 bases, with 17 bases sitting between them. In DNA, the CDR3 is TGTGCCAGCAGTCCGGGCACCCGCGGGGTTGGCTACACCTTC. Amino acid sequence: CASSPGTRGVGYTF.

V is TRBV30 and J is TRBJ1-2, with D unresolved. This CDR3 is built from 13 residues. Between the trimmed V and J ends, which lost 2 bases and 4 bases, there was a span of 11 bases. CDR1 is GTSNPN, CDR2 SVGIG, per germline (reference sequence). The CDR3 spells CAWSWSQTYGYTF. As DNA, the CDR3 is TGTGCCTGGAGTTGGTCACAGACCTATGGCTACACCTTC.

The V and J genes are TRBV20-1 and TRBJ2-5; 9 bases match TRBD1. The end of the DNA is better explained by TRBJ2-1, so the J call may be wrong. CDR1 is DFQATT, CDR2 SNEGSKA, per germline (reference sequence). This CDR3 spans 17 amino acids. As DNA, the CDR3 is TGCAGTGCTAGGGCAAGTCACAGGGGGCAAAGGACCAATGAGCAGTTCTTC. Its protein is CSARASHRGQRTNEQFF.

V and J are TRBV29-1 and TRBJ1-1; 8 positions agree with TRBD1. Losses at the gene ends were 4 bases for V and 0 bases for J; bases not matched to a gene: 10. CDR1 and CDR2 from the germline V gene are SQVTM and ANQGSEA. The CDR3 is 16 residues long. The chain's CDR3 is CSVAGGGGGLNTEAFF. Written as DNA, the CDR3 is TGCAGCGTTGCAGGGGGCGGCGGGGGATTGAACACTGAAGCTTTCTTT.

The chain uses TRBV7-2 and TRBJ2-3; D possibly corresponds to TRBD1 (6 bases). V was clipped by 5 bases and J by 7 bases, with 13 bases between them. CDR3 length: 13 residues. Germline V gene sequence: CDR1 SGHTA, CDR2 FQGNSA. The CDR3 region is CASSPRGRNTQYF. In DNA, the CDR3 is TGTGCCAGCAGCCCCAGGGGACGTAATACGCAGTATTTT.

V and J are TRBV29-1 and TRBJ2-3; D is unclear. The CDR3 is 14 amino acids. Germline assignment: CDR1 SQVTM and CDR2 ANQGSEA. V was pared by 1 base and J by 10 bases, with 18 bases between. DNA for the CDR3: TGCAGCGTTGAAGTAGTCCGTCCGAGTTCTGCGCAGTATTTT. As protein: CSVEVVRPSSAQYF.

This chain joins TRBV18 and TRBJ1-1, with TRBD1 as a possible D gene (6 bases). This CDR3 has 15 residues. Trimming cost V 3 bases and J 0 bases, with 11 bases left between them. The V gene's germline CDR1 is KGHSH and CDR2 LQKENI. The CDR3 sequence: CASSPTGHLNTEAFF. DNA for the CDR3: TGTGCCAGCTCACCCACGGGACACCTGAACACTGAAGCTTTCTTT.